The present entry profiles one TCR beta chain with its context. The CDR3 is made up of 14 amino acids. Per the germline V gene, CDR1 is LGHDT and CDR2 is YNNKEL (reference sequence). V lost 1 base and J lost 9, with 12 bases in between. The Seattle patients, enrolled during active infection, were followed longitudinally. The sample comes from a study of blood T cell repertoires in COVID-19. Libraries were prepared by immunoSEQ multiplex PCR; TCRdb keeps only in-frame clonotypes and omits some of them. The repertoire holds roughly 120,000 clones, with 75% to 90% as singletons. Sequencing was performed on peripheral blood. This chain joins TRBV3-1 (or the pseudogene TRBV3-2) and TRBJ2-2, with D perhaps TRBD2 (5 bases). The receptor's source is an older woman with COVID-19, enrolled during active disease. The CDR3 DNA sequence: TGTGCCAGCAGCCAAGGAGGGCAAAGGTGGGAGCTGTTTTTT. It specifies CASSQGGQRWELFF.